This T cell receptor (beta chain) was identified during a study of shared clonotypes between healthy human individuals. The method was immunoSEQ multiplex PCR; TCRdb's version includes in-frame clones alone and lacks a portion of them. The table has fewer than 2.5 million clones, over 85% seen once; the top ten hold 0.36%. The V gene end was trimmed by 4 bases and the J gene end by 0 bases; junction bases not matched to a gene: 17. The CDR3 extends over 19 amino acids. Germline CDR1 MNHEY, CDR2 SMNVEV (reference sequence). This sequence joins TRBV27 and TRBJ2-7, with 8 bases that match TRBD1. Sequenced: naive CD4+ T cells from PBMCs. As to subset: CD45RA+ positively selected. This clonotype was sampled from a man between 18 and 29 years old in good health. Some clones in this sample may be carry-over from other donors' samples. Here the CDR3 DNA reads TGTGCCAGCAGTTCCCGACAGGGGCGAAACCGGTCCTTCTCCTACGAGCAGTACTTC. It codes for CASSSRQGRNRSFSYEQYF.